The source of this T cell receptor (beta chain) is a study of blood T cell repertoires in COVID-19. Study context: Sample material is recorded as cDNA or gDNA derived from T cells, B-cell-depleted T cells, or PBMCs.

Using immunoSEQ multiplex PCR, the repertoire was profiled, and TCRdb retains in-frame clones only, with some absent. The sample records around 180,000 clones, around three quarters being singletons. The clonotype originates from a man between 60 and 75 years old with active or convalescent COVID-19. The specimen was peripheral blood.

The CDR3 nucleotides are TGTGCCAGCAGCCAACGGGGGGGGGCCCCTGGAAACACCATATATTTT. It yields the protein CASSQRGGAPGNTIYF. The chain employs TRBV14 and TRBJ1-3; a possible D gene is TRBD1 (6 bases). The germline gives CDR1 SGHDN, CDR2 FVKESK. This CDR3 region has 16 residues. V was clipped by 2 bases and J by 2 bases, with 13 bases between them.